Below, 4 T cell receptor beta chains from the same sample are listed, as sequenced in a study of cytomegalovirus exposure and HLA in healthy donors. The PCR was carried out with 60 Vbeta primers and 13 Jbeta primers. Measured with immunoSEQ multiplex PCR; TCRdb has only the in-frame clones, and not every one. Altogether some 170,000 clones are present, around 79% being singletons, with the ten largest covering roughly 6%. Sequencing used PBMCs. All receptors derive from a man in his forties in good health and CMV-seropositive.

Note on this clone: The sample contains more than one DNA sequence encoding this CDR3. The rearrangement links TRBV18 to TRBJ1-1; TRBD1 is a possible D gene (5 bases). Germline CDR1 reads KGHSH; CDR2 reads LQKENI. Between the trimmed V and J ends, which lost 2 bases and 4 bases, there was a span of 11 bases. The CDR3 has 14 residues. CDR3 amino acids: CASSPGGLGTEAFF. The CDR3 bases are TGTGCCAGCTCACCAGGGGGGTTAGGCACTGAAGCTTTCTTT.

The chain's CDR3 is CASSGGGTDTQYF. CDR3 in DNA: TGTGCCAGTAGCGGCGGGGGCACAGATACGCAGTATTTT. The chain employs TRBV19 and TRBJ2-3; tentative D call: TRBD2 (6 bases). The germline V gene has CDR1 LNHDA and CDR2 SQIVND (reference sequence). The CDR3 runs 13 residues. Trimming pared 6 bases from V and 1 base from J, leaving 8 bases between.

The V gene is TRBV4-2, the J gene TRBJ2-7; D possibly corresponds to TRBD1 (5 bases). CDR3 size: 16 residues. The germline CDR1 and CDR2 sequences are LGHNA and YNFKEQ. The V and J ends lost 0 bases and 4 bases respectively, with 16 bases between them. The DNA of the CDR3 is TGTGCCAGCAGCCAAGATCTAGGCGGTAAGGGGTACGAGCAGTACTTC. Its protein product is CASSQDLGGKGYEQYF.

J is TRBJ2-7 and V is TRBV10-3; TRBD1 is a possible D gene (7 bases). The V gene lost 8 bases and the J gene lost 4 bases, with 15 bases spanning the gap. The CDR3 is made up of 13 amino acids. Looked up from germline, CDR1 is ENHRY and CDR2 is SYGVKD. The CDR3 bases are TGTGCCATCTGGGGGGACAGCCTTTACGAGCAGTACTTC. This gives the protein CAIWGDSLYEQYF.